This T cell receptor beta chain was sequenced in a study of identical twins. The CDR3 has 11 residues. The germline V gene has CDR1 MNHNY and CDR2 SVGAGI (reference sequence). V lost 1 base and J lost 16, with 8 bases in between. This clonotype was seen ten or more times. TCRdb ran MiXCR on the 5' RACE reads and lists one entry per CDR3 protein. Of a few hundred thousand distinct CDR3 sequences listed, around 24% are singletons. The same specimen was also included in a second study, on T cells expressing NK-cell markers.

The source is a woman between 18 and 29 years old in good health. Sample: CD4+ T cells sorted from blood. This chain connects TRBV6-6 to TRBJ1-6, with D hard to call. The CDR3 nucleotides read TGTGCCAGCAGTTACTTGGAGAGTCTCCACTTT. It translates to CASSYLESLHF.